The 21 T cell receptor beta chains below come from one sample, sequenced in a study of vaccination and CD4 T cells after COVID-19. Treatment defined: approximately 9-day PBMC culture with coronavirus spike peptide pools or control peptides (ViraFEST assay). For these receptors, no antigen is known. The Oncomine TCR Beta short-read assay sequenced DNA from cultured CD4+ T cells. From the PCR reads, TCRdb called clonotypes with MiXCR, one entry per CDR3 protein. The sample carries around 14,000 distinct CDR3 sequences, less than 55% recorded once. Source material: CD4+ T cells from blood, cultured in vitro. These receptors were collected from a human donor who had recovered from COVID-19.

The chain links TRBV28 to TRBJ1-1; maybe TRBD1 (6 bases). V lost 6 bases, J lost 9 bases, and 20 bases lay in between. The CDR3 runs to 14 residues. Germline-derived CDR1 and CDR2 are MDHEN and SYDVKM. The CDR3 bases are TGTGCCAGCAGAGGGCCGGCTACAGGGTCTAAAGCTTTCTTT. This sequence encodes CASRGPATGSKAFF.

The chain has TRBV19 and TRBJ2-7, with 8 bases identical to TRBD2. This CDR3 contains 16 residues. The V gene end was trimmed by 2 bases and the J gene end by 2 bases; junction bases not matched to a gene: 8. Germline assignment: CDR1 LNHDA and CDR2 SQIVND (reference sequence). The DNA of the CDR3 is TGTGCCAGTAGTATAAAGGCGGCGGGAGGTGCCTACGAGCAGTACTTC. Translated, it gives CASSIKAAGGAYEQYF. The full variable domain, its missing parts supplied by reference TRBV19 and TRBJ2-7, is DGGITQSPKYLFRKEGQNVTLSCEQNLNHDAMYWYRQDPGQGLRLIYYSQIVNDFQKGDIAEGYSVSREKKESFPLTVTSAQKNPTAFYLCASSIKAAGGAYEQYFGPGTRLTVT.

The rearrangement joins TRBV7-9 to TRBJ1-1; 9 bases agree with TRBD1. Trimming took 3 bases from V and 5 from J; bases not matched to a gene: 10. This CDR3 has 16 amino acids. Germline values: CDR1 SEHNR, CDR2 FQNEAQ (reference sequence). The CDR3 DNA reads TGTGCCAGCAGCTTCTCCGCATCAGACAGGGGGACTGAAGCTTTCTTT. Residues: CASSFSASDRGTEAFF.

The chain carries TRBV20-1 and TRBJ1-5, with D possibly being TRBD1 (5 bases). Deletions cut 4 bases from V and 3 bases from J, with 13 bases between. Germline V CDR1 and CDR2: DFQATT, SNEGSKA (reference sequence). The CDR3 has 14 amino acids. The CDR3 nucleotides are TGCAGTGCTATTCCAGGGTCAAACAATCAGCCCCAGCATTTT. Translated: CSAIPGSNNQPQHF.

This chain connects TRBV19 to TRBJ1-1, with D possibly matching TRBD1 (6 bases). Germline V CDR1 and CDR2: LNHDA, SQIVND (reference sequence). The CDR3 loop spans 16 amino acids. Trimming took 6 bases from V and 1 from J, leaving 18 bases between them. The CDR3 region is CASRSHRAVENTEAFF. Written as DNA, the CDR3 is TGTGCCAGTAGATCACACAGGGCAGTTGAGAACACTGAAGCTTTCTTT.

This chain connects TRBV18 to TRBJ2-7; TRBD2 matches at 8 bases. The V and J ends lost 5 bases and 6 bases, in that order; junction bases with no gene match: 6. This CDR3 contains 13 residues. Germline CDR1 and CDR2: KGHSH and LQKENI. The CDR3 is CASSGGLASEQYF. In nucleotides, the CDR3 is TGTGCCAGCTCAGGCGGACTAGCTAGCGAGCAGTACTTC.

The sample holds a few counts of this clonotype. This chain links TRBV2 with TRBJ1-1; no definite D call. The CDR3 sequence is 13 residues long. The V and J ends lost 5 bases and 1 base respectively, with 8 bases between them. In germline, CDR1 is SNHLY, CDR2 FYNNEI. In DNA form, the CDR3 reads TGTGCCAGCAGTAAGGACGGGAACACTGAAGCTTTCTTT. The encoded protein is CASSKDGNTEAFF.

The genes are TRBV20-1 and TRBJ1-3; 7 bases line up with TRBD1. The CDR3 runs 13 residues. Trimming took 4 bases from V and 1 from J; bases not matched to a gene: 1. Germline V gives CDR1 DFQATT, CDR2 SNEGSKA (reference sequence). In DNA, the CDR3 is TGCAGTGCTATGGACAGGTCTGGAAACACCATATATTTT. Protein: CSAMDRSGNTIYF.

J is TRBJ2-7 and V is TRBV6-5, with 7 bases identical to TRBD1. V lost 2 bases to trimming and J lost 5 bases; unmatched junction nucleotides: 6. This CDR3 comprises 14 residues. Germline assignment: CDR1 MNHEY and CDR2 SVGAGI. The CDR3 nucleotides read TGTGCCAGCAGTTACGGGAACAGGGGCCACGAGCAGTACTTC. This codes for CASSYGNRGHEQYF.

The rearrangement joins TRBV6-1 to TRBJ2-3; 8 bases fit TRBD2. CDR3 size: 16 residues. The V gene's germline CDR1 is MNHNS and CDR2 SASEGT. V trimming: 1 base; J trimming: 0 bases; junction bases outside the gene matches: 3. CDR3 region: CASSEDRGRSTDTQYF. The CDR3 coding sequence is TGTGCCAGCAGTGAAGATCGCGGGAGGAGCACAGATACGCAGTATTTT.

This clonotype is medium-sized in the sample. This rearrangement joins TRBV25-1 to TRBJ2-7; D gene unclear. Looked up from germline, CDR1 is MGHDK and CDR2 is SYGVNS. The CDR3 runs to 14 residues. V was clipped by 2 bases and J by 1 base, with 9 bases between them. CDR3 in amino acids: CASSETKLSYEQYF. CDR3 nucleotides: TGTGCCAGCAGTGAAACTAAATTATCCTACGAGCAGTACTTC.

This clonotype was recorded a few times. The rearrangement links TRBV6-1 to TRBJ1-1, with D possibly being TRBD1 (6 bases). There are 14 residues in the CDR3. From germline, CDR1 is MNHNS and CDR2 SASEGT. The V end was cut by 2 bases, the J end by 3 bases, with 10 bases between. CDR3 protein: CASSEQGSYTEAFF. DNA of the CDR3: TGTGCCAGCAGTGAACAGGGGTCCTACACTGAAGCTTTCTTT.

The chain combines TRBV11-2 with TRBJ1-4; 7 nucleotides match TRBD1. From germline, CDR1 is SGHAT and CDR2 FQNNGV. The V segment lost 4 bases and the J segment 0 bases; nucleotides outside the gene matches: 2. This CDR3 comprises 15 residues. CDR3 bases: TGTGCCAGCAGCTACGGGACAGCAACTAATGAAAAACTGTTTTTT. It codes for CASSYGTATNEKLFF.

In its sample, this clonotype is medium-sized. The chain has TRBV28 and TRBJ1-2; 7 nucleotides line up with TRBD1. This CDR3 is built from 13 residues. The trim removed 4 bases at V and 8 bases at J, leaving 7 bases unmatched. The V gene's germline CDR1 is MDHEN and CDR2 SYDVKM. The CDR3 nucleotides read TGTGCCAGCAGTTCGCGACAGGGAAGGGGCTACACCTTC. Translated: CASSSRQGRGYTF.

The rearrangement uses TRBV15 and TRBJ1-4; D unresolved. The germline V and J ends were trimmed by 0 bases and 8 bases, with 16 bases remaining between them. CDR1 is LNHNV, CDR2 YYDKDF, per germline (reference sequence). The CDR3 runs to 16 residues. Written as DNA, the CDR3 is TGTGCCACCAGCAGAGATCGTGGTTTTAGCCGGGAAAAACTGTTTTTT. It is translated as CATSRDRGFSREKLFF.

The chain couples TRBV10-3 to TRBJ2-3; 9 bases line up with TRBD2. V was pared by 8 bases and J by 3 bases, with 3 bases of the junction left unmatched. CDR3 size: 13 residues. Germline values: CDR1 ENHRY, CDR2 SYGVKD. The CDR3 bases are TGTGCCATCTGGAGCGGGAGGACAGATACGCAGTATTTT. Protein product: CAIWSGRTDTQYF.

The genes are TRBV30 and TRBJ1-1; no reliable D call. The CDR3 has 13 amino acids. V lost 2 bases, J lost 4 bases, and 11 bases lay in between. Germline CDR1 and CDR2: GTSNPN and SVGIG (reference sequence). The DNA for the CDR3 is TGTGCCTGGAGTCCCGCAATGGGCACTGAAGCTTTCTTT. Translation: CAWSPAMGTEAFF.

The CDR3 is CASSLALGDYEQYF. For the CDR3, the DNA is TGCGCCAGCAGCTTAGCTTTAGGAGACTACGAGCAGTACTTC. The chain links TRBV5-1 to TRBJ2-7; D is ambiguous. With 2 bases removed from V and 3 bases from J, the gap between germline ends came to 12 bases. This CDR3 has 14 residues. CDR1 is SGHRS and CDR2 is YFSETQ in the germline V gene.

The rearrangement uses TRBV10-3 and TRBJ2-3; the match to TRBD2 covers 11 bases. The V gene's germline CDR1 is ENHRY and CDR2 SYGVKD. Trimming cost V 2 bases and J 0 bases; bases outside gene matches: 1. The CDR3 covers 16 residues. In DNA form, the CDR3 reads TGTGCCATCAGTGAGGGACTAGCGGGTAGCACAGATACGCAGTATTTT. It yields the protein CAISEGLAGSTDTQYF.

This clonotype has only a few counts. The chain joins TRBV27 to TRBJ1-1; D is unclear. The V gene's germline CDR1 is MNHEY and CDR2 SMNVEV (reference sequence). CDR3 length: 13 amino acids. V lost 7 bases and J 0 bases, leaving 9 bases between the germline ends. The CDR3 coding sequence is TGTGCCAGCACCAAGATGCTGAACACTGAAGCTTTCTTT. Its protein is CASTKMLNTEAFF.

This clonotype was counted a few times. Mismatch with germline at one junction end may stem from a read error. The V gene is TRBV27, the J gene TRBJ1-6; weak D call: TRBD1 (5 bases). CDR1 MNHEY and CDR2 SMNVEV come from the germline V gene (reference sequence). This CDR3 contains 19 residues. CDR3 sequence (DNA): TGTGCCAGCAGTGTCCAATCGGGACCTAGGAGCTCCTATAATTCGCCCCTCCACTTT. Its protein is CASSVQSGPRSSYNSPLHF.